These 3 T cell receptor beta chains came from one sample sequenced in a study of shared clonotypes between healthy human individuals. TCRdb keeps only in-frame clones here, not all; method: immunoSEQ multiplex PCR. The data hold around 650,000 clones, with approximately 96% observed a single time. CD45RO-negative, CCR7-positively selected cells formed the naive CD8 fraction, excluding terminally differentiated effector memory CD45RA+ cells. Sequencing was performed on naive CD8+ T cells sorted from blood. The receptors derive from a woman aged 25 to 45 in good health.

The rearrangement uses TRBV5-4 and TRBJ2-6, with D tentatively TRBD1 (6 bases). This CDR3 has 19 residues. V was shortened by 2 bases and J by 0 bases, with 18 bases between the two germline ends. From germline, CDR1 is SGHNT and CDR2 YYREEE (reference sequence). CDR3 coding DNA: TGTGCCAGCAGCTTTGCCTACCGACAGGCTTCCTCTGGGGCCAACGTCCTGACTTTC. Amino acid sequence: CASSFAYRQASSGANVLTF.

The CDR3 nucleotides read TGTGCCAGCAGCTTGGTGGAAGGGAGGTACGAGCAGTACTTC. Protein product: CASSLVEGRYEQYF. The chain uses TRBV11-2 and TRBJ2-7; TRBD2 is a possible D gene (6 bases). The CDR3 sequence is 14 residues long. Germline V gives CDR1 SGHAT, CDR2 FQNNGV. The germline V and J ends were trimmed by 3 bases and 4 bases, with 13 bases remaining between them. Combining the CDR3 with reference TRBV11-2 and TRBJ2-7 gives the whole variable domain EAGVAQSPRYKIIEKRQSVAFWCNPISGHATLYWYQQILGQGPKLLIQFQNNGVVDDSQLPKDRFSAERLKGVDSTLKIQPAKLEDSAVYLCASSLVEGRYEQYFGPGTRLTVT.

The J gene is TRBJ2-2, the V gene TRBV7-3, with 15 bases identical to TRBD2. Germline trimming cut 4 bases from V and 7 bases from J; bases unmatched to any gene: 7. The CDR3 is 17 amino acids. Germline V gene lookup returns CDR1 SGHTA and CDR2 FQGTGA. CDR3 amino acids: CASSSGLAGGLIGELFF. CDR3 nucleotides: TGTGCCAGCAGCTCGGGACTAGCGGGAGGTCTAATCGGGGAGCTGTTTTTT.